This entry lists 32 T cell receptor beta chains sequenced from one sample in a study of CD8 T cells in ankylosing spondylitis. MiXCR was run by TCRdb on the 5' RACE reads, yielding one entry per CDR3 protein. The data hold 300,000 to 400,000 distinct CDR3 sequences, with 20% to 25% observed a single time. Sequencing input: blood, either unsorted or a sorted T cell fraction (not recorded which). The receptors were gathered from a male donor with ankylosing spondylitis or in good health (not recorded which).

This rearrangement joins TRBV27 to TRBJ2-7; D is unclear. The CDR3 is made up of 13 amino acids. Trimming shortened V by 3 bases and J by 0 bases, and 6 bases separated the two germline ends. Germline V gene sequence: CDR1 MNHEY, CDR2 SMNVEV (reference sequence). The CDR3 loop reads CASSLAFSYEQYF. The CDR3 region has the DNA TGTGCCAGCAGTTTGGCGTTCTCCTACGAGCAGTACTTC.

V and J are TRBV4-1 and TRBJ2-1; TRBD1 matches at 9 bases. Germline V CDR1 and CDR2: MGHRA, YSYEKL. The CDR3 length is 16 residues. V was clipped by 3 bases and J by 6 bases; unmatched bases: 9. This chain's CDR3 is CASSHPGTGKGNEQFF. The CDR3 coding sequence is TGCGCCAGCAGCCACCCAGGGACAGGGAAGGGCAATGAGCAGTTCTTC.

This clonotype was detected only a few times. The chain has TRBV7-6 and TRBJ1-4, with a tentative D call TRBD1 (6 bases). Germline CDR1 is SGHVS and CDR2 is FNYEAQ. The CDR3 runs 15 residues. Trimming pared 2 bases from V and 7 bases from J, leaving 14 bases between. DNA for the CDR3: TGTGCCAGCAGCTTACAGGGAGGGGGTGGTGAAAAACTGTTTTTT. It specifies CASSLQGGGGEKLFF.

The chain links TRBV27 to TRBJ2-5, with a possible D match to TRBD2 (6 bases). This CDR3 is 16 amino acids long. Germline values: CDR1 MNHEY, CDR2 SMNVEV (reference sequence). The V end lost 0 bases, the J end lost 1 base, and 12 bases lay between the germline ends. CDR3 region: CASSLSGGSLQETQYF. The CDR3 bases are TGTGCCAGCAGTTTATCGGGGGGATCACTCCAAGAGACCCAGTACTTC.

The genes are TRBV4-1 and TRBJ1-6; D is perhaps TRBD1 (5 bases). CDR1 and CDR2 from the germline V gene are MGHRA and YSYEKL. There are 15 residues in the CDR3. V lost 5 bases to trimming and J lost 11 bases, with 19 bases between them. DNA for the CDR3: TGCGCCAGCAGCGACCGGGACGGCCCGGGACCACCCCTCCACTTT. Its translation is CASSDRDGPGPPLHF.

J is TRBJ2-3 and V is TRBV7-2; D call uncertain. Trimming removed 2 bases at V and 2 bases at J, with 5 bases between. This CDR3 is 13 amino acids long. Per the germline V gene, CDR1 is SGHTA and CDR2 is FQGNSA. Here the CDR3 reads CASSLLTTDTQYF. DNA for the CDR3: TGTGCCAGCAGCTTATTAACCACAGATACGCAGTATTTT.

This clonotype was seen more than once but under ten times. The chain joins TRBV4-1 to TRBJ2-5; unclear D gene. V was clipped by 4 bases and J by 0 bases, with 15 bases between them. This CDR3 contains 16 residues. Germline lookup yields CDR1 MGHRA and CDR2 YSYEKL. This CDR3 is CASSPETSTYQETQYF. Here the CDR3 DNA reads TGCGCCAGCAGCCCAGAGACCTCCACGTACCAAGAGACCCAGTACTTC.

This chain joins TRBV29-1 and TRBJ1-1; TRBD1 matches 7 bases. Germline V gene data show CDR1 as SQVTM and CDR2 as ANQGSEA. V was pared by 3 bases and J by 4 bases, with 5 bases of the junction left unmatched. This CDR3 has 13 amino acids. The DNA of the CDR3 is TGCAGCGTTGATTTGGCAGGGGGCACTGAAGCTTTCTTT. This encodes CSVDLAGGTEAFF. The complete variable domain, with remaining parts taken from reference TRBV29-1 and TRBJ1-1, reads SAVISQKPSRDICQRGTSLTIQCQVDSQVTMMFWYRQQPGQSLTLIATANQGSEATYESGFVIDKFPISRPNLTFSTLTVSNMSPEDSSIYLCSVDLAGGTEAFFGQGTRLTVV.

A few counts support this clonotype. The chain employs TRBV7-3 and TRBJ2-1, with TRBD1 identical over 7 bases. The CDR3 consists of 15 residues. Germline assignment: CDR1 SGHTA and CDR2 FQGTGA. V lost 1 base to trimming and J lost 8 bases; unmatched junction nucleotides: 8. The CDR3 spells CASSLMSGGNDEQFF. The CDR3 DNA is TGTGCCAGCAGCTTAATGTCAGGGGGTAACGATGAGCAGTTCTTC. Looking up the rest from reference TRBV7-3 and TRBJ2-1 gives the full variable domain: GAGVSQTPSNKVTEKGKYVELRCDPISGHTALYWYRQSLGQGPEFLIYFQGTGAADDSGLPNDRFFAVRPEGSVSTLKIQRTERGDSAVYLCASSLMSGGNDEQFFGPGTRLTVL.

This clonotype was seen only a few times. The rearrangement uses TRBV7-6 and TRBJ2-3; 8 bases map to TRBD2. CDR1 is SGHVS, CDR2 FNYEAQ, per germline. This CDR3 is 15 amino acids long. Trimming took 5 bases from V and 5 from J; bases not matched to a gene: 9. CDR3 coding DNA: TGTGCCAGCAGCCCCGGGGGGGAAACACAAGATACGCAGTATTTT. It yields the protein CASSPGGETQDTQYF.

In its sample, this clonotype was seen many times. The V and J genes are TRBV12-3 or TRBV12-4 and TRBJ2-5; D remains unclear. V was shortened by 1 base and J by 0 bases, with 9 bases between the two germline ends. CDR3 length: 15 residues. The chain's CDR3 is CASSLEWLYQETQYF. The CDR3 bases are TGTGCCAGCAGTTTAGAATGGTTATACCAAGAGACCCAGTACTTC.

This clonotype came up a few times. Germline and junction disagree at one end, which may indicate a read error. This chain links TRBV29-1 with TRBJ2-1, with 10 bases matching TRBD2. The V gene's germline CDR1 is SQVTM and CDR2 ANQGSEA. The CDR3 has 15 amino acids. The DNA of the CDR3 is TGCAGCGTAGAAGGGTTGGTAGCGGGGGGACGGGAGCAGTTCTTC. Encoded protein: CSVEGLVAGGREQFF.

This clonotype was observed a single time. The chain recombines TRBV4-1 with TRBJ2-6; D is possibly TRBD2 (5 bases). The CDR3 totals 18 residues. Trimming left V 0 bases short and J 0 bases short, with 12 bases between. From germline, CDR1 is MGHRA and CDR2 YSYEKL. The DNA of the CDR3 is TGCGCCAGCAGCCAAGAGGCGGGTAGGTCCTCTGGGGCCAACGTCCTGACTTTC. Translated, it gives CASSQEAGRSSGANVLTF.

This clonotype has more than one count but fewer than ten. This sequence joins TRBV27 and TRBJ2-3; 7 bases agree with TRBD1. This CDR3 is 15 amino acids long. J gave up 2 bases and V 6 bases, and 8 bases lay outside the gene matches. Per the germline V gene, CDR1 is MNHEY and CDR2 is SMNVEV (reference sequence). For the CDR3, the DNA is TGTGCCAGCAGCAAAACAGGGGATTTCACAGATACGCAGTATTTT. Residues: CASSKTGDFTDTQYF.

This clonotype was seen only a few times. The rearrangement uses TRBV20-1 and TRBJ2-1, with 7 bases aligning to TRBD2. Germline loops: CDR1 DFQATT, CDR2 SNEGSKA (reference sequence). Trimming took 0 bases from V and 4 from J; bases not matched to a gene: 3. There are 14 residues in the CDR3. The CDR3 coding sequence is TGCAGTGCTAGAGATTGGGGGGGTTACAATGAGCAGTTCTTC. Protein product: CSARDWGGYNEQFF.

This clonotype was observed a handful of times. The chain couples TRBV2 to TRBJ2-2, with D maybe TRBD1 (5 bases). The CDR3 length is 13 residues. Trimming cost V 6 bases and J 6 bases, with 11 bases left between them. Germline-derived CDR1 and CDR2 are SNHLY and FYNNEI. As DNA, the CDR3 is TGTGCCAGCAGACCAAGGGGTGCCGGGGAGCTGTTTTTT. It is translated as CASRPRGAGELFF.

This clonotype was observed a handful of times. The chain couples TRBV20-1 to TRBJ2-1, with 8 bases fitting TRBD1. V trimming: 3 bases; J trimming: 6 bases; junction bases outside the gene matches: 7. The CDR3 sequence is 14 residues long. The germline CDR1 and CDR2 sequences are DFQATT and SNEGSKA (reference sequence). This CDR3 is CSARVQGVGNEQFF. As DNA, the CDR3 is TGCAGTGCTAGGGTACAGGGGGTAGGCAATGAGCAGTTCTTC.

The chain employs TRBV3-1 and TRBJ2-1; either TRBD1 or TRBD2 may fit D (5 bases each). Germline CDR1 is LGHDT and CDR2 is YNNKEL (reference sequence). V was pared by 3 bases and J by 4 bases, with 10 bases between. CDR3 length: 14 amino acids. The CDR3 DNA sequence: TGTGCCAGCAGCCACCGGGACGTATACAATGAGCAGTTCTTC. Encoded protein: CASSHRDVYNEQFF.

This clonotype was seen only a few times. This chain's CDR3 is CASSMSLQIMTHSYEQYF. The CDR3 DNA sequence: TGTGCCAGTAGTATGAGTTTGCAGATTATGACCCATTCCTACGAGCAGTACTTC. The chain combines TRBV19 with TRBJ2-7; D remains unclear. Looked up from germline, CDR1 is LNHDA and CDR2 is SQIVND (reference sequence). The CDR3 covers 18 residues. V was shortened by 3 bases and J by 1 base, with 22 bases between the two germline ends. Based on the CDR3 plus reference TRBV19 and TRBJ2-7, the full variable domain is DGGITQSPKYLFRKEGQNVTLSCEQNLNHDAMYWYRQDPGQGLRLIYYSQIVNDFQKGDIAEGYSVSREKKESFPLTVTSAQKNPTAFYLCASSMSLQIMTHSYEQYFGPGTRLTVT.

V gene TRBV20-1 combines with J gene TRBJ2-5, with D maybe TRBD2 (6 bases). Trimming took 6 bases from V and 1 from J, leaving 12 bases between them. The CDR3 is made up of 13 amino acids. From germline, CDR1 is DFQATT and CDR2 SNEGSKA (reference sequence). Here the CDR3 DNA reads TGCAGTGCCAAGCCCGGGAGCCAAGAGACCCAGTACTTC. This translates into CSAKPGSQETQYF.

This chain uses TRBV20-1 with TRBJ2-7; D ambiguous. Germline CDR1 DFQATT, CDR2 SNEGSKA (reference sequence). V lost 2 bases, J lost 5 bases, and 10 bases lay in between. The CDR3 runs 12 residues. The CDR3 nucleotides read TGCAGTGCTAGAAAGGTTTCCAACGAGCAGTACTTC. It yields the protein CSARKVSNEQYF.

With respect to this clonotype: This may arise from a read error, as a much more abundant clone is one base away. V and J are TRBV20-1 and TRBJ2-7, with 7 bases aligning to TRBD1. Germline V gives CDR1 DFQATT, CDR2 SNEGSKA (reference sequence). The CDR3 sequence is 13 residues long. In nucleotides, the CDR3 is TGCAGTACTAGAGGGACAGAGTTTTACGAGCAGTACTTC. It specifies CSTRGTEFYEQYF.

This clonotype has just a few counts. The V call is TRBV20-1, the J call TRBJ1-1, with a weak D call TRBD1 (5 bases). Trimming stripped 0 bases from V and 8 bases from J, with 19 bases between. From germline, CDR1 is DFQATT and CDR2 SNEGSKA (reference sequence). This CDR3 spans 15 amino acids. The DNA of the CDR3 is TGCAGTGCTAGAGATCCCGAAACTACCGGGACCGAAGCTTTCTTT. Its translation is CSARDPETTGTEAFF.

This clonotype has just a few counts. The chain has TRBV28 and TRBJ2-5; D unresolved. The germline gives CDR1 MDHEN, CDR2 SYDVKM. The V end was cut by 1 base, the J end by 1 base, with 7 bases between. The CDR3 extends over 14 amino acids. For the CDR3, the DNA is TGTGCCAGCAGTTTATATGTGTCCCAAGAGACCCAGTACTTC. This sequence encodes CASSLYVSQETQYF.

The table lists this clonotype with a few counts. This sequence joins TRBV29-1 and TRBJ1-2; weak D call: TRBD1 (5 bases). The CDR3 runs to 11 residues. In germline, CDR1 is SQVTM, CDR2 ANQGSEA. Trimming stripped 6 bases from V and 8 bases from J, with 13 bases between. CDR3 bases: TGCAGCGTCCCGGGCGGGGACGGCTACACCTTC. This translates into CSVPGGDGYTF.

This clonotype has a handful of counts. The genes are TRBV29-1 and TRBJ2-7; TRBD2 matches 13 bases. V lost 8 bases and J lost 4; bases outside the gene matches: 14. Germline-derived CDR1 and CDR2 are SQVTM and ANQGSEA. The CDR3 contains 16 residues. The CDR3 reads CSNDGRLAGGRYEQYF. CDR3 DNA: TGCAGCAATGATGGGAGACTAGCGGGGGGTAGGTACGAGCAGTACTTC.

This chain connects TRBV9 to TRBJ2-1; D perhaps matches TRBD2 (6 bases). V lost 2 bases, J lost 5 bases, and 14 bases lay in between. This CDR3 comprises 15 residues. Germline CDR1 reads SGDLS; CDR2 reads YYNGEE. CDR3 sequence reads: CASSVAAGPHNEQFF. CDR3 nucleotides: TGTGCCAGCAGCGTGGCGGCGGGGCCCCACAATGAGCAGTTCTTC. Together with reference TRBV9 and TRBJ2-1, the CDR3 gives the full variable domain: DSGVTQTPKHLITATGQRVTLRCSPRSGDLSVYWYQQSLDQGLQFLIQYYNGEERAKGNILERFSAQQFPDLHSELNLSSLELGDSALYFCASSVAAGPHNEQFFGPGTRLTVL.

In its sample, this clonotype was seen a few times. This chain uses TRBV2 with TRBJ2-7, with 10 bases identical to TRBD1. CDR1 and CDR2 from the germline V gene are SNHLY and FYNNEI. The J segment lost 2 bases and the V segment lost 6 bases, leaving 16 bases of the junction unmatched. This CDR3 is built from 18 residues. CDR3 residues: CASRGPGTGVTVTYEQYF. CDR3 nucleotides: TGTGCCAGCAGGGGTCCCGGGACAGGGGTCACGGTCACCTACGAGCAGTACTTC.

This sequence joins TRBV7-9 and TRBJ1-1; the D gene is possibly TRBD1 (6 bases). The CDR3 loop spans 15 amino acids. V lost 3 bases, J lost 1 base, and 12 bases lay in between. The germline V gene encodes CDR1 SEHNR and CDR2 FQNEAQ (reference sequence). CDR3 in amino acids: CASSFPGTRNTEAFF. In DNA, the CDR3 is TGTGCCAGCAGCTTCCCCGGGACAAGGAACACTGAAGCTTTCTTT.

V usage is TRBV3-1 and J usage is TRBJ1-4; D is ambiguous. The CDR3 length is 15 residues. The germline gives CDR1 LGHDT, CDR2 YNNKEL (reference sequence). V was trimmed by 3 bases and J by 6 bases, leaving 14 bases between them. The CDR3 region has the DNA TGTGCCAGCAGCCACTACCCCGGGCGGGATGAAAAACTGTTTTTT. It codes for CASSHYPGRDEKLFF.

This clonotype was counted a few times. The V call is TRBV23-1, the J call TRBJ2-7; D is possibly TRBD2 (6 bases). TRBV23-1 is treated as an ORF (open reading frame) with a function not yet certain. The ends were cut back, 8 bases at V and 0 bases at J, with 14 bases in the middle. The CDR3 is made up of 14 amino acids. CDR3 residues: CASPLGGHSYEQYF. The CDR3, as DNA: TGCGCCAGCCCGTTGGGGGGTCACTCCTACGAGCAGTACTTC.

The chain is built from TRBV12-3 or TRBV12-4 and TRBJ2-7; D not resolved. The CDR3 sequence is 13 residues long. Trimming pared 1 base from V and 7 bases from J, leaving 11 bases between. The CDR3 spells CASSLGGSAEQYF. The CDR3 DNA sequence: TGTGCCAGCAGTTTAGGTGGGTCGGCGGAGCAGTACTTC.